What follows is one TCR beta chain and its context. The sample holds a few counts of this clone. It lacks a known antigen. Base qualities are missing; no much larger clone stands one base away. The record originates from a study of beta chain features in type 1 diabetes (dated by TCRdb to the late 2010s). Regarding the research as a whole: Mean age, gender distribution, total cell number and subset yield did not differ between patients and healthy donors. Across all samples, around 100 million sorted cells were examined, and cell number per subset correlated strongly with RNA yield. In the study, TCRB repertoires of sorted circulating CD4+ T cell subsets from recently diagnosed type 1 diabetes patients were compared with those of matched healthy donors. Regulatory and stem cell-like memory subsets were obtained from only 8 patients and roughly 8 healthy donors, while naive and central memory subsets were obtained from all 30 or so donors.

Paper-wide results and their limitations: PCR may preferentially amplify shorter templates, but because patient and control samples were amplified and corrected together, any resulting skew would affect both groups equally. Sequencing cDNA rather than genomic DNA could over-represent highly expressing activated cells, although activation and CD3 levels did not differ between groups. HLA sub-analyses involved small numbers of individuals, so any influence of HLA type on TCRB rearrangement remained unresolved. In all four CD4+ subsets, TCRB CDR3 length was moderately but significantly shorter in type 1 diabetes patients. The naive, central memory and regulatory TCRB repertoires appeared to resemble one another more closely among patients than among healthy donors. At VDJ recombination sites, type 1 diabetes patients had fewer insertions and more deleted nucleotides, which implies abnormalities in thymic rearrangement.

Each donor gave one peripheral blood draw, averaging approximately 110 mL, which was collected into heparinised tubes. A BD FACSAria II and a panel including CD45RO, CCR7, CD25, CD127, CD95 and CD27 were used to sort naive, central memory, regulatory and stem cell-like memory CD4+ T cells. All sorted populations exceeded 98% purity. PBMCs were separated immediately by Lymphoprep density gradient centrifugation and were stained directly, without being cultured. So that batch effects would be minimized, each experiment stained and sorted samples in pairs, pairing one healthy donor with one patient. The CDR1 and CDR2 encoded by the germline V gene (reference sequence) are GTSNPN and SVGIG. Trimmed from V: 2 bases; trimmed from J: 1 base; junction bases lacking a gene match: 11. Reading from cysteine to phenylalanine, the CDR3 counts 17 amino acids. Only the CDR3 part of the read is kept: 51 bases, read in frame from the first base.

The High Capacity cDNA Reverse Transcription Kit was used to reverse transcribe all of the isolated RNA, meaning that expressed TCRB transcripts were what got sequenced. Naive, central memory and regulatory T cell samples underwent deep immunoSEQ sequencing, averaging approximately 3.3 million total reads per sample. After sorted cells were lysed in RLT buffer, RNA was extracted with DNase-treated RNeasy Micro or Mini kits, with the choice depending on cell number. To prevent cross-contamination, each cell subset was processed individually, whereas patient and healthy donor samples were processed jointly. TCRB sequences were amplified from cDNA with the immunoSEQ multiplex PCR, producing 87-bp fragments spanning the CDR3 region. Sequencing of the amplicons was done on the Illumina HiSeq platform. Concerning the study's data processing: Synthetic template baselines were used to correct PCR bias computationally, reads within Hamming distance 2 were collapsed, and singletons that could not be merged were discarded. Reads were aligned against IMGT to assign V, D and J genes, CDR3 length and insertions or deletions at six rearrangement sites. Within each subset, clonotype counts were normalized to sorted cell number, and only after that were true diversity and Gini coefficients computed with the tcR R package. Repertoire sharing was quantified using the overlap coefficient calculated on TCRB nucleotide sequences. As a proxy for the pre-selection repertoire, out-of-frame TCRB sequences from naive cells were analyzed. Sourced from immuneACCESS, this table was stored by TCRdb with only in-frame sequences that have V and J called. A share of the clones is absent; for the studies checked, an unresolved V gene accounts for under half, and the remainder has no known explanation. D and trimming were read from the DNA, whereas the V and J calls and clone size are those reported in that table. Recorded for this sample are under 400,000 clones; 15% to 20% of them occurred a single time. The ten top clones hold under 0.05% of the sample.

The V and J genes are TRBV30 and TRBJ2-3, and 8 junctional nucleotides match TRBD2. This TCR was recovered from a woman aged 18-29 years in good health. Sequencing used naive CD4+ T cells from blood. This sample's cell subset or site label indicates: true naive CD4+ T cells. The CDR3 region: CAWSPPGAGARTDTQYF. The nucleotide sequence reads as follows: TGTGCCTGGAGTCCCCCGGGAGCGGGAGCCCGCACAGATACGCAGTATTTT.